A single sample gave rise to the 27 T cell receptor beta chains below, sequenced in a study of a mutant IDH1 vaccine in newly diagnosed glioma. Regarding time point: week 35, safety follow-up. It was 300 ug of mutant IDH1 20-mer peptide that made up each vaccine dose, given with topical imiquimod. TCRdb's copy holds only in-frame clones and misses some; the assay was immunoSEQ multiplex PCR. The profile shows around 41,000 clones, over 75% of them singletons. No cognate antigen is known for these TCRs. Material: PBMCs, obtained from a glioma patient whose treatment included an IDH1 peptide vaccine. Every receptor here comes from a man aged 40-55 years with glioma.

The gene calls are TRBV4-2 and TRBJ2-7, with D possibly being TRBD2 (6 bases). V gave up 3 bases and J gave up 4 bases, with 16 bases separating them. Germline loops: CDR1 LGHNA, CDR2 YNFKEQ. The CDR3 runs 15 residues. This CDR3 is CASSQVSGAVYEQYV. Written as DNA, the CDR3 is TGTGCCAGCAGCCAGGTTAGCGGAGCCGTTTACGAGCAGTACGTC.

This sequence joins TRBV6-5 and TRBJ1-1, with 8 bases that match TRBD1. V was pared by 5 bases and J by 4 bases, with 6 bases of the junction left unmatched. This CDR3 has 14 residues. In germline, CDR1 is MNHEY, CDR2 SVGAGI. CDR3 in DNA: TGTGCCAGCAGTCGACAGGGGATGCTCACTGAAGCTTTCTTT. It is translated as CASSRQGMLTEAFF.

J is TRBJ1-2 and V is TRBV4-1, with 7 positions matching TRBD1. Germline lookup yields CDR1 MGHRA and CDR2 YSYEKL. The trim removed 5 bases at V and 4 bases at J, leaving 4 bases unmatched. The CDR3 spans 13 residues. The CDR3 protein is CASSFGTAYGYTF. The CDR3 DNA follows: TGCGCCAGCAGCTTCGGGACAGCCTATGGCTACACCTTC.

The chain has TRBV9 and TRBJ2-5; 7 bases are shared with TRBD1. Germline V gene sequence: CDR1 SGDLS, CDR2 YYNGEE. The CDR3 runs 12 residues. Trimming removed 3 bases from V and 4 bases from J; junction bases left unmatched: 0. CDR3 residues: CASSGDRETQYF. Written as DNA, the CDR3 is TGTGCCAGCAGCGGGGACAGAGAGACCCAGTACTTC.

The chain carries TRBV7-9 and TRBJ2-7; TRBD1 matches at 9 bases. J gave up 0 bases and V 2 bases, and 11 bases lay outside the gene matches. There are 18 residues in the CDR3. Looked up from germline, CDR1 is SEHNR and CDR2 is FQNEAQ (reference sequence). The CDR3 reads CASSLSGTGTVSSYEQYV. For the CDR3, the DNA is TGTGCCAGCAGCTTATCGGGGACAGGGACTGTTAGCTCCTACGAGCAGTACGTC.

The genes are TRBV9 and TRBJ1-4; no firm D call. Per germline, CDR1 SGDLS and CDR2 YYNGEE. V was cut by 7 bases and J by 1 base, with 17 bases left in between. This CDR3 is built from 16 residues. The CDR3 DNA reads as TGTGCCAGCGGGTCCCCCGGAGAGGGAACTAATGAAAAACTGTTTTTT. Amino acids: CASGSPGEGTNEKLFF.

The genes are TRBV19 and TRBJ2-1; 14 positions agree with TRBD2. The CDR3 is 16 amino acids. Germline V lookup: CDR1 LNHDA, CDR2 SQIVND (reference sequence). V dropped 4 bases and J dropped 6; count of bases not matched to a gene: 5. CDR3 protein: CASSTPGLAGVNEQFF. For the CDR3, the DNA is TGTGCCAGTAGTACACCGGGACTAGCGGGAGTCAATGAGCAGTTCTTC.

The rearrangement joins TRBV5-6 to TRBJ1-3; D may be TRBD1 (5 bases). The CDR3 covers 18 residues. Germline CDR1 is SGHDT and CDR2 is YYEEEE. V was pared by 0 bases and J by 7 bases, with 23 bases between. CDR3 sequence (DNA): TGTGCCAGCAGCTTGGGGTATAATGTAGGGACGGCCGGGAACACCATATATTTT. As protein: CASSLGYNVGTAGNTIYF.

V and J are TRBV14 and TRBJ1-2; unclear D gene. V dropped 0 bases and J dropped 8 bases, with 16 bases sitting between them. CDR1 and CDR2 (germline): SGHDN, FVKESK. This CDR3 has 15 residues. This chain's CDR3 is CASSQDKDRIRGYTF. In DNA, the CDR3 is TGTGCCAGCAGCCAAGATAAGGATCGCATAAGGGGCTACACCTTC.

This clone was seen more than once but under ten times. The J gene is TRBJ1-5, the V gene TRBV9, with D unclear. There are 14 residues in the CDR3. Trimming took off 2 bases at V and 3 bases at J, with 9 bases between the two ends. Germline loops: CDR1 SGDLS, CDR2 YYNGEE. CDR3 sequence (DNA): TGTGCCAGCAGCGTTGGCACTTCCAATCAGCCCCAGCATTTT. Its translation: CASSVGTSNQPQHF.

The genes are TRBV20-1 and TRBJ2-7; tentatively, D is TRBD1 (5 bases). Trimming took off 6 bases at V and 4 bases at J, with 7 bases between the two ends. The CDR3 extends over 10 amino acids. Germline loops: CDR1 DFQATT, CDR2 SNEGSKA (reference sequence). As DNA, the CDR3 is TGCAGTGCCAGGGTTTACGAGCAGTACGTC. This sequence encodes CSARVYEQYV.

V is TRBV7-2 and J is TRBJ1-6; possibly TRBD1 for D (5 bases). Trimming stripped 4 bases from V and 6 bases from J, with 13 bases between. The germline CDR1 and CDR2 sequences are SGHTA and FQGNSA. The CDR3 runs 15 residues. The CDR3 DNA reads TGTGCCAGCAGCTCCCATGGGGGTGGTAATTCACCCCTCCACTTT. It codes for CASSSHGGGNSPLHF.

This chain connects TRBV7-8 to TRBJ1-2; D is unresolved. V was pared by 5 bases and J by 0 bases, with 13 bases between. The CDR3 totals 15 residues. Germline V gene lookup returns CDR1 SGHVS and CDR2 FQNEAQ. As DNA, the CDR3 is TGTGCCAGCAGCCCTGGACCTGGGACTAACTATGGCTACACCTTC. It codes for CASSPGPGTNYGYTF.

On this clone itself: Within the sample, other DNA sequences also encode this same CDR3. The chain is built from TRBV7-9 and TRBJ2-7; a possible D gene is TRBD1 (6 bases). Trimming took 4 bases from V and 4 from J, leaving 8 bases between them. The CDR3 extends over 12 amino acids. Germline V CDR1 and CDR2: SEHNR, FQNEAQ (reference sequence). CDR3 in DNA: TGTGCCAGCAGCTCACAGGGTTACGAGCAGTACTTC. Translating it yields CASSSQGYEQYF.

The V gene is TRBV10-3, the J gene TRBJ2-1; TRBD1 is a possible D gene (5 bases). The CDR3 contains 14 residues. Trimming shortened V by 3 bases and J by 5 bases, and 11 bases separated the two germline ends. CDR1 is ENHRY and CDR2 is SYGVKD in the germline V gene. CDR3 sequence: CAISDLLGHNEQFF. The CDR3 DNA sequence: TGTGCCATCAGTGATCTTCTGGGGCACAATGAGCAGTTCTTC.

CDR3: CASSAPGLGFSPLHF. The CDR3 region has the DNA TGTGCCAGCAGTGCTCCGGGACTCGGGTTTTCACCCCTCCACTTT. The chain combines TRBV28 with TRBJ1-6, with a possible D match to TRBD1 (5 bases). Looked up from germline, CDR1 is MDHEN and CDR2 is SYDVKM. CDR3 length equals 15 residues. V was clipped by 5 bases and J by 9 bases, with 17 bases between them.

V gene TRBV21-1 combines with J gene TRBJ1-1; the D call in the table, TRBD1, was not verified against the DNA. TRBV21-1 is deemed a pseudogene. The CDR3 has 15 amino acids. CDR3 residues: CASSKLRGQGPEAFF. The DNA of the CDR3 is TGTGCCAGCAGCAAATTACGGGGACAGGGGCCTGAAGCTTTCTTT.

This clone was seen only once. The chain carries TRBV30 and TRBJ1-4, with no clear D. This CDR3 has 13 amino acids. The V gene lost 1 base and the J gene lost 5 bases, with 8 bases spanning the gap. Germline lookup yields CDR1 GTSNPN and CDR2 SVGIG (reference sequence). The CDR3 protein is CAWSERSNEKLFF. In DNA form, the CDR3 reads TGTGCCTGGAGTGAACGGTCAAATGAAAAACTGTTTTTT.

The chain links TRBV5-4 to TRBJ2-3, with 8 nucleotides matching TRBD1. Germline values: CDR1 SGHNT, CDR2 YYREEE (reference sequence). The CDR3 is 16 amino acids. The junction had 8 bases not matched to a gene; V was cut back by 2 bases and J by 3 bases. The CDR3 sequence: CASSFRTGRGTDTQYF. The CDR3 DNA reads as TGTGCCAGCAGCTTCAGGACAGGGAGAGGTACAGATACGCAGTATTTT. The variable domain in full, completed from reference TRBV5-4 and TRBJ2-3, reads ETGVTQSPTHLIKTRGQQVTLRCSSQSGHNTVSWYQQALGQGPQFIFQYYREEENGRGNFPPRFSGLQFPNYSSELNVNALELDDSALYLCASSFRTGRGTDTQYFGPGTRLTVL.

CDR3 nucleotides: TGTGCCAGCAGCCCGGTGAGGACAGGCGCCTACGAGCAGTACGTC. Its protein is CASSPVRTGAYEQYV. The chain joins TRBV5-4 to TRBJ2-7, with 7 bases that match TRBD1. This CDR3 comprises 15 residues. Germline CDR1 reads SGHNT; CDR2 reads YYREEE (reference sequence). Germline trimming cut 4 bases from V and 2 bases from J; bases unmatched to any gene: 9.

The CDR3 region is CASSEVAGSGELFF. Here the CDR3 DNA reads TGTGCCAGCAGTGAAGTCGCAGGGTCCGGGGAGCTGTTTTTT. The chain employs TRBV6-1 and TRBJ2-2; tentative D call: TRBD1 (5 bases). The CDR3 loop spans 14 amino acids. Germline CDR1 is MNHNS and CDR2 is SASEGT. The V and J ends lost 1 base and 6 bases respectively, with 9 bases between them.

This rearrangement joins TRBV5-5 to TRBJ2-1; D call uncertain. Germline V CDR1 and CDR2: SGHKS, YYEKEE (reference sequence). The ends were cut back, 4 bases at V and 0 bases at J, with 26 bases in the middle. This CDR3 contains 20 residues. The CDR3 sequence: CASSLPQRPDLTSSYNEQFF. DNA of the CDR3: TGTGCCAGCAGCCTCCCGCAGAGGCCTGACCTAACGAGCTCCTACAATGAGCAGTTCTTC.

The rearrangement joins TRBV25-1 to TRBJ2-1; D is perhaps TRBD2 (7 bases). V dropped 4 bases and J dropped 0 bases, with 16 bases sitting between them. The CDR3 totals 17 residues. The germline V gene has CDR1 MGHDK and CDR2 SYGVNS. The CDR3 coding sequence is TGTGCCAGCAGTGGGTCGGGGGGCGGTAGCTCCTACAATGAGCAGTTCTTC. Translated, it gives CASSGSGGGSSYNEQFF. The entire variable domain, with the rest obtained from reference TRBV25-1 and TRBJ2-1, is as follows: EADIYQTPRYLVIGTGKKITLECSQTMGHDKMYWYQQDPGMELHLIHYSYGVNSTEKGDLSSESTVSRIRTEHFPLTLESARPSHTSQYLCASSGSGGGSSYNEQFFGPGTRLTVL.

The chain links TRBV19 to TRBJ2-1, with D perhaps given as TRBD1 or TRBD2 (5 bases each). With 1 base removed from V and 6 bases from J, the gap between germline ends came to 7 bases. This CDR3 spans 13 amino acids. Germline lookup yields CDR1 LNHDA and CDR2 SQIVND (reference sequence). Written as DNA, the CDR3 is TGTGCCAGTAGTATAGCGGGGCGCAATGAGCAGTTCTTC. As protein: CASSIAGRNEQFF.

CDR3 nucleotides: TGTGCCAGTAGTATACAGGACGGGGACATTCAGTACTTC. Residues: CASSIQDGDIQYF. The chain employs TRBV19 and TRBJ2-4; perhaps TRBD2 as D (5 bases). This CDR3 comprises 13 residues. The germline V gene has CDR1 LNHDA and CDR2 SQIVND (reference sequence). Trimming pared 2 bases from V and 8 bases from J, leaving 10 bases between.

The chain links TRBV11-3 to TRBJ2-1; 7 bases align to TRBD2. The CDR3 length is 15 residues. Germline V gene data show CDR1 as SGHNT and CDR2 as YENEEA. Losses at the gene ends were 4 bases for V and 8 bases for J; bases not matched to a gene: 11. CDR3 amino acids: CASSSLTGGMHEQFF. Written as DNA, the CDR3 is TGTGCCAGCAGCTCCCTAACGGGAGGTATGCATGAGCAGTTCTTC.

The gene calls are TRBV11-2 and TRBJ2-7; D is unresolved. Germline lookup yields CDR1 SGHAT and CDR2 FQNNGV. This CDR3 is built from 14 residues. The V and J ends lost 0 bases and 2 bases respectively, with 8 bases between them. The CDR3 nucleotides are TGTGCCAGCAGCTTAGATCGGGCAGCCTACGAGCAGTACGTC. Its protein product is CASSLDRAAYEQYV.